This T cell receptor beta chain stems from a study of T cells after yellow fever vaccination. For the study at large: Preparation of the low-cell-number fractions used SMART-Seq v4 Ultra Low Input. Whole-study findings and limits: Once the booster was given, most primary-vaccination clones reappeared, at about 96% for CD4 and roughly 86% for CD8. By day 5 rather than day 15, the secondary response had peaked, though it was weaker.

This clonotype has ten or more counts. Its antigen is unidentified. Synthesis of TCR cDNA relied on 5'RACE template switching, which attached a universal primer site and UMIs. MiXCR, applied by TCRdb to the 5' RACE reads, yields one record per CDR3 protein. The table includes hundreds of thousands of distinct CDR3 sequences, roughly 8.4% detected once. Germline V gene data show CDR1 as KGHDR and CDR2 as SFDVKD. Trimming removed 5 bases from V and 4 bases from J; junction bases left unmatched: 10. The CDR3 contains 16 residues. The chain recombines TRBV24-1 with TRBJ1-2; 9 bases fit TRBD1. Sequencing used PBMCs, obtained roughly 47 days after the first yellow fever vaccination. This sequence originates from a man aged 18 to 30 who received the YFV17D yellow fever vaccine. CDR3 residues: CATSVHRGRSFYGYTF. The CDR3, as DNA: TGTGCCACCAGTGTCCACAGGGGGCGAAGCTTCTATGGCTACACCTTC.